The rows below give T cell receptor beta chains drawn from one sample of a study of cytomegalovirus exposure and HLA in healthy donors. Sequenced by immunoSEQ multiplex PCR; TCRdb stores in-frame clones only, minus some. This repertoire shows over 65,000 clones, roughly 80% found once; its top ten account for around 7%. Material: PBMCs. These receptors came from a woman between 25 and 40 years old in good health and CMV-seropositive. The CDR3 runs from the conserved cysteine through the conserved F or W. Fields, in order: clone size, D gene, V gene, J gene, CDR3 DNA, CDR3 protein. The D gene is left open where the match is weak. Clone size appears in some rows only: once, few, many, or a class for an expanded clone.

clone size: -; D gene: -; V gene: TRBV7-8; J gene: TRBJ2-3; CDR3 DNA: TGTGCCAGCAGCTTGCGGGTCCCAGATACGCAGTATTTT; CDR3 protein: CASSLRVPDTQYF
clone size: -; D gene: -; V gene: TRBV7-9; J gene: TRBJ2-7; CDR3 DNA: TGTGCCAGCAGCTTAGGACAGACGCGTTTCTCCTGCGAGCAGTACTTC; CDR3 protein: CASSLGQTRFSCEQYF
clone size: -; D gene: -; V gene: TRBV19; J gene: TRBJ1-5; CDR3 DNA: TGTGCCAGTAGTATCGGTGAGGTGCGGCAGCCCCAGCATTTT; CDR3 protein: CASSIGEVRQPQHF
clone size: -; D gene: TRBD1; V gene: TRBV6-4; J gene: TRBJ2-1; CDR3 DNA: TGTGCCAGCAGTCCCACAGGGGAGTCCTACAATGAGCAGTTCTTC; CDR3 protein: CASSPTGESYNEQFF
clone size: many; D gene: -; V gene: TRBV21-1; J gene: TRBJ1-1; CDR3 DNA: TGTGCCAGCAGCATGGGGACCGGGACAGCGAACACTGAAGCTTTCTTT; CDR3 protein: CASSMGTGTANTEAFF
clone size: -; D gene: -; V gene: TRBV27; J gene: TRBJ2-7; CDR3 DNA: TGTGCCAGCAGTTTCCGACAGTCCACCTCCTACGAGCAGTACTTC; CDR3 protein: CASSFRQSTSYEQYF
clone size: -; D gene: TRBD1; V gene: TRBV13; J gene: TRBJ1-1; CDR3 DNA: TGTGCCAGCATCGGGACAGGGTCTGAAGCTTTCTTT; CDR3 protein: CASIGTGSEAFF
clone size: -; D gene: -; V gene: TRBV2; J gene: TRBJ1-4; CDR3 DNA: TGTGCCAGCAGCGTTGACCGCGGGAGTACTCTTAATGAAAAACTGTTTTTT; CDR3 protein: CASSVDRGSTLNEKLFF
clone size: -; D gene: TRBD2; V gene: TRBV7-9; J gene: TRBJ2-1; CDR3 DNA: TGTGCCAGCAGCTTAGTTGCGGGAGGAGGCTACAATGAGCAGTTCTTC; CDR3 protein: CASSLVAGGGYNEQFF
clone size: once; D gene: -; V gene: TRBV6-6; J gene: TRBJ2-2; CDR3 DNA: TGTGCCAGCACCGTCCAGTCAGGGACCGGGGAGCTGTTTTTT; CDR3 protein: CASTVQSGTGELFF
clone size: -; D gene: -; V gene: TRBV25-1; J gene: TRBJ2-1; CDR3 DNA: TGTGCCAGCAGTTTCGGGGAGGCCGCCTACAATGAGCAGTTCTTC; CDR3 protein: CASSFGEAAYNEQFF
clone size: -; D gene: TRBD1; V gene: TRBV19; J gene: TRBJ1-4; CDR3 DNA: TGTGCGGCTTCGGACAGGGGCGACTACAATGAAAAACTGTTTTTT; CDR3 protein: CAASDRGDYNEKLFF
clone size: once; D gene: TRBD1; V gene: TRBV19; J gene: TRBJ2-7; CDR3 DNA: TGTGCCAGTAAAGGACAGGGTTTTTACGAGCAGTACTTC; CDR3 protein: CASKGQGFYEQYF
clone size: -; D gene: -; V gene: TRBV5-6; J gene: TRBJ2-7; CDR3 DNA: TGTGCCAGACTCCGGCCGACGGTCAGGGAGGGGGGGCAGTACTTC; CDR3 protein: CARLRPTVREGGQYF
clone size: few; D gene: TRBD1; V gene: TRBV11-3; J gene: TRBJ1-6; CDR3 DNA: TGTGCCAGCAGCCAACACAGGGGGCCTAATTCACCCCTCCACTTT; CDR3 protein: CASSQHRGPNSPLHF
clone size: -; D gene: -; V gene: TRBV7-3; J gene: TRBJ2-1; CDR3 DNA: TGTGCCAGCAGCACCTTGAGCGGAACAAAGCAGTTCTTC; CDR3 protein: CASSTLSGTKQFF
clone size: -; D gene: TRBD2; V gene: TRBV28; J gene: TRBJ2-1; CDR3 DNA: TGTGCCAGCAGTCTAAGCGGCGGGAGCCCTTACAATGAGCAGTTCTTC; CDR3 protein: CASSLSGGSPYNEQFF
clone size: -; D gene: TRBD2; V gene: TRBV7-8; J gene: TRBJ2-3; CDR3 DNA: TGTGCCAGCAGCTTAGCATCTAGCGGACCCACAGATACGCAGTATTTT; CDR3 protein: CASSLASSGPTDTQYF
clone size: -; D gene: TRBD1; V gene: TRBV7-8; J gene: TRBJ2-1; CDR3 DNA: TGTGCCAGCACCCCAGGGGGTCCGCATGAGCAGTTCTTC; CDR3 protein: CASTPGGPHEQFF
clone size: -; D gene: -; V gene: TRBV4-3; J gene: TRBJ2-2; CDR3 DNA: TGCGCCAGCAGCCAAGTCGGGGTCGGCGGGGAGCTGTTTTTT; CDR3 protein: CASSQVGVGGELFF
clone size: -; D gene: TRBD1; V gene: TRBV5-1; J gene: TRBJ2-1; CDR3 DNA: TGCGCCAGCAGCACCGGACAGGGGTCCCACAATGAGCAGTTCTTC; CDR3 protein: CASSTGQGSHNEQFF
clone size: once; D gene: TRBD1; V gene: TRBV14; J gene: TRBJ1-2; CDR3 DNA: TGTGCCAGCAGCCCAATCGGGACAGGGAACGCCGGGGGCTACACCTTC; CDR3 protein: CASSPIGTGNAGGYTF
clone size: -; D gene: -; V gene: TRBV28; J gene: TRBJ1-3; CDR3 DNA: TGTGCCAGCAGTTTTCAGGGGATGAGATCTGGAAACACCATATATTTT; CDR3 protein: CASSFQGMRSGNTIYF
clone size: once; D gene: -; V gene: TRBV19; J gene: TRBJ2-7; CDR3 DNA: TGTGCCAGTAGTATTCGTCAGGGGATTTACGAGCAGTACTTC; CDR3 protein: CASSIRQGIYEQYF
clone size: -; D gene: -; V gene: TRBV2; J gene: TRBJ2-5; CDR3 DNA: TGTGCCAGCAGTGAAGCCCCAGGGACCCAGTACTTC; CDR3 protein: CASSEAPGTQYF
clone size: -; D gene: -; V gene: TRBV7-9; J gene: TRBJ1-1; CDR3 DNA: TGTGCCAGCAGCCCCGACAGCCTTGAAGCTTTCTTT; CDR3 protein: CASSPDSLEAFF
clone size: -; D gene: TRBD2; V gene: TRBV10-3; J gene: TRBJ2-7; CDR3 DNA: TGTGCCATCAGTGCCCGACTAGCGGGAGACAGCCACGAGCAGTACTTC; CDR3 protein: CAISARLAGDSHEQYF
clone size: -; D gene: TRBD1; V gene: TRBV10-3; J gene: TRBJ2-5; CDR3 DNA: TGTGCCATCAGTGAGTCGTTAGACAGGGGGGCCCAGTACTTC; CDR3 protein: CAISESLDRGAQYF
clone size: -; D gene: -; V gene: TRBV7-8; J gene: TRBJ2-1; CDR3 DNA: TGTGCCAGCAGCTCTGGCGGTCCTAATGAGCAGTTCTTC; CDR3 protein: CASSSGGPNEQFF
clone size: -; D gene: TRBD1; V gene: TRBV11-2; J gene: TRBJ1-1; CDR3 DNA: TGTGCCAGCAGCCTCCAGGGGGACACTGAAGCTTTCTTT; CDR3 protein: CASSLQGDTEAFF
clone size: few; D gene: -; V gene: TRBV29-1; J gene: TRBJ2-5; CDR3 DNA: TGCAGCGTCGTACGGATCGTGTCACGGAGGGAGACCCAGTACTTC; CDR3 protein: CSVVRIVSRRETQYF
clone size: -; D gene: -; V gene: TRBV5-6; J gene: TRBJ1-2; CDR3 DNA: TGTGCCAGCAGCCAAGGGACTTCCTATGGCTACACCTTC; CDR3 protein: CASSQGTSYGYTF
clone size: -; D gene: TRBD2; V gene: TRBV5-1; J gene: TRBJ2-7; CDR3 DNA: TGCGCCAGCAGCTCTATGAGGGGGACTAGCGGGAGTTACGAGCAGTACTTC; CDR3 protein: CASSSMRGTSGSYEQYF
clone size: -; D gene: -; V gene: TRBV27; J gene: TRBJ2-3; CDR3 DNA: TGTGCCAGCAGTTTGAGCCTAGGGGGTTTCACAGATACGCAGTATTTT; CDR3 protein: CASSLSLGGFTDTQYF
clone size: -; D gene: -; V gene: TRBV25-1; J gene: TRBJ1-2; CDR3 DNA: TGTGCCAGCAGTGAGGTTCAGGGCTCTAACTATGGCTACACCTTC; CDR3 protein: CASSEVQGSNYGYTF
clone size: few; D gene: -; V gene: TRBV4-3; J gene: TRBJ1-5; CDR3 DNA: TGCGCCAGCAGCCAAGTCAAGGGGAGCAATCAGCCCCAGCATTTT; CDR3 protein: CASSQVKGSNQPQHF
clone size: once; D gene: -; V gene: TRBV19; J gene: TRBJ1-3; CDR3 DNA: TGTGCCAGTAGTATCGACAACTCTGGAAACACCATATATTTT; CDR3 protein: CASSIDNSGNTIYF
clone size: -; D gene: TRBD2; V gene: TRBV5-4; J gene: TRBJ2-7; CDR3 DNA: TGTGCCAGCAGCTTGGGTAGCGGGAGTGAGCAGTACTTC; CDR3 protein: CASSLGSGSEQYF
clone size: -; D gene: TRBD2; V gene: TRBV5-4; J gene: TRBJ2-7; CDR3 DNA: TGTGCCAGCAGCTCCCCTGAAATAGCGGGATGGAACGAGCAGTACTTC; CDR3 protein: CASSSPEIAGWNEQYF
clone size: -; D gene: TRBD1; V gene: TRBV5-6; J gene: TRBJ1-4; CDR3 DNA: TGTGCCAGCAGCTTAGGGACAGGGAGTGAAAAACTGTTTTTT; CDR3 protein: CASSLGTGSEKLFF
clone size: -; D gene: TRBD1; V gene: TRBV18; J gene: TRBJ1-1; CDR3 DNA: TGTGCCAGCTCACCAGGACAGGGAGGCACTGAAGCTTTCTTT; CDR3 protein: CASSPGQGGTEAFF
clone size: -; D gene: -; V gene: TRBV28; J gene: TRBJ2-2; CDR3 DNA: TGTGCCAGCAGGGGGCCTAGCGAGATGAACACCGGGGAGCTGTTTTTT; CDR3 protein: CASRGPSEMNTGELFF
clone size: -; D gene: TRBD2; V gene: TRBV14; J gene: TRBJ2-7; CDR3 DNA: TGTGCCAGCAGCCAAGATCTAGCGGGAATGCAGTACTTC; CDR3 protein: CASSQDLAGMQYF
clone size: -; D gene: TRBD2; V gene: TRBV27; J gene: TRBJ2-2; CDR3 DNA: TGTGCCAGCAGTTCGACTAGCGGGAGGGTACCGAACACCGGGGAGCTGTTTTTT; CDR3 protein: CASSSTSGRVPNTGELFF
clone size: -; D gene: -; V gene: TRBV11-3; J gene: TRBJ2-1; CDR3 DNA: TGTGCCAGCAGCGTCCAGGGGTACAATGAGCAGTTCTTC; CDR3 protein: CASSVQGYNEQFF
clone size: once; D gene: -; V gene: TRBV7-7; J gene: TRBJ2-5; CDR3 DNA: TGTGCTAGCAGCTTAGTGACTTGGGAGACCCAGTACTTC; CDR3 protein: CASSLVTWETQYF
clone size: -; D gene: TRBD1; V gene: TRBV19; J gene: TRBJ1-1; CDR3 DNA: TGTGCCAGTAGTATTGGGACAGGGAGAGGGGACACTGAAGCTTTCTTT; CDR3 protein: CASSIGTGRGDTEAFF
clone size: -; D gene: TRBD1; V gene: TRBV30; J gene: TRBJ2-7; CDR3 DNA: TGTGCCTGGAGTGGTAAAGGGACAGCAAGTTACGAGCAGTACTTC; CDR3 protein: CAWSGKGTASYEQYF
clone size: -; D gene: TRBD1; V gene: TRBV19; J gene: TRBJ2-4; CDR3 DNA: TGTGCCAGTAGTCTCAGACAGGGTGGAGGACCAAACATTCAGTACTTC; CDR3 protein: CASSLRQGGGPNIQYF
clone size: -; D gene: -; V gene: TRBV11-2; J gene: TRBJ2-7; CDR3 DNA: TGTGCCAGCAGCTTAGATAGGACTTCCTACGAGCAGTACTTC; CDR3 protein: CASSLDRTSYEQYF
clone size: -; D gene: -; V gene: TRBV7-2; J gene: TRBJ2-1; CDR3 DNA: TGTGCCAGCAGCTCCGTCCAGGTTACCTTCGGTGAGCAGTTCTTC; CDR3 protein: CASSSVQVTFGEQFF
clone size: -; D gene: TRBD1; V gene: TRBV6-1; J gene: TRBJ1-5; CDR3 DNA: TGTGCCAGCAACATAGGGACAGGGAATCAGCCCCAGCATTTT; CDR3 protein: CASNIGTGNQPQHF
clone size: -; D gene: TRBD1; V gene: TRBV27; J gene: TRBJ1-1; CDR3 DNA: TGTGCCAGCAGTTTCTCCAGGGGGGTGGGTGAAGCTTTCTTT; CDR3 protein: CASSFSRGVGEAFF
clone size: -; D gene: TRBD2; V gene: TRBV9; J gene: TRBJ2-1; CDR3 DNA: TGTGCCAGCAGCCCTAGCGGGCCGAACCATGAGCAGTTCTTC; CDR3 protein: CASSPSGPNHEQFF
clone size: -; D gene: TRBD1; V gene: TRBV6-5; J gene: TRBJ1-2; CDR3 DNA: TGTGCCAGCAGTAACCGCCGGGACAGGGGCTTCCGCTACACCTTC; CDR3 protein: CASSNRRDRGFRYTF
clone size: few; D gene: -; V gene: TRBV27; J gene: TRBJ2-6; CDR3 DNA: TGTGCCAGCAGTTCCCCCCGGGGGGCCAACGTCCTGACTTTC; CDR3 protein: CASSSPRGANVLTF